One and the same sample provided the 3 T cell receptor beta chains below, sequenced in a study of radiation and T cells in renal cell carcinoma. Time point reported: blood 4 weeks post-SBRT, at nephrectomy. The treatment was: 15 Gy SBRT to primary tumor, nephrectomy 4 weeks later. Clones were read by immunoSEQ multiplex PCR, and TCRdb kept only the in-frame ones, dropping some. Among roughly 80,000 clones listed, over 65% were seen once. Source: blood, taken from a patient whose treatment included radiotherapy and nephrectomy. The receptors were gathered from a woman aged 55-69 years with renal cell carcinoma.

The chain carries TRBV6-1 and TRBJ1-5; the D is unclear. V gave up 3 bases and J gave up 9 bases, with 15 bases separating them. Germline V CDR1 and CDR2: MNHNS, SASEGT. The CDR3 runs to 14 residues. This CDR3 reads CASSEVPPDTPQHF. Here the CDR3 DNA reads TGTGCCAGCAGTGAGGTCCCACCTGATACGCCCCAGCATTTT.

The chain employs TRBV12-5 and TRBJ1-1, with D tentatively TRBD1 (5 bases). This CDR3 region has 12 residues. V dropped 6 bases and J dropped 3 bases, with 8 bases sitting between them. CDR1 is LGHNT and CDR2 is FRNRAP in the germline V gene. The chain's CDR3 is CASGRGDTEAFF. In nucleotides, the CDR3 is TGTGCTAGTGGCCGGGGGGACACTGAAGCTTTCTTT.

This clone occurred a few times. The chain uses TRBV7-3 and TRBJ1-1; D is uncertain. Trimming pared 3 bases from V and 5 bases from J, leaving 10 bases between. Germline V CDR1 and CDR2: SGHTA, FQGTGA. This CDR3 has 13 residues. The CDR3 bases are TGTGCCAGCAGCTTCGGTTTGGGAACTGAAGCTTTCTTT. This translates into CASSFGLGTEAFF.